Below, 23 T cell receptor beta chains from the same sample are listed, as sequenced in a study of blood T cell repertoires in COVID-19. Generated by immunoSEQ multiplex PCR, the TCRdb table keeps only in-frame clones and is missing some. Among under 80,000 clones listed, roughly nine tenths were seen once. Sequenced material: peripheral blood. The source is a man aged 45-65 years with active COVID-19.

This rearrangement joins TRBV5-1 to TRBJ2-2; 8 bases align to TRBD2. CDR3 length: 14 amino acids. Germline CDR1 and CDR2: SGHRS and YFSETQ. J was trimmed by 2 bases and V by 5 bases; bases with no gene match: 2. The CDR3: CASRLAVNTGELFF. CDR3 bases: TGCGCCAGCAGACTAGCGGTTAACACCGGGGAGCTGTTTTTT.

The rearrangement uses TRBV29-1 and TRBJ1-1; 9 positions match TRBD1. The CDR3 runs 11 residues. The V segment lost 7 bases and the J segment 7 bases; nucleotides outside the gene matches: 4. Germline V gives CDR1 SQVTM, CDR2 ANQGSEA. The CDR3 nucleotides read TGCAGCGACAGGGGGCGGATTGAAGCTTTCTTT. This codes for CSDRGRIEAFF.

CDR3 protein: CASSLMWFGTGGHEQYF. CDR3 coding DNA: TGTGCCAGCAGCTTAATGTGGTTCGGGACAGGGGGCCACGAGCAGTACTTC. The rearrangement uses TRBV7-3 and TRBJ2-7, with TRBD1 matching over 12 bases. V was pared by 1 base and J by 5 bases, with 9 bases of the junction left unmatched. The V gene's germline CDR1 is SGHTA and CDR2 FQGTGA. This CDR3 spans 17 amino acids.

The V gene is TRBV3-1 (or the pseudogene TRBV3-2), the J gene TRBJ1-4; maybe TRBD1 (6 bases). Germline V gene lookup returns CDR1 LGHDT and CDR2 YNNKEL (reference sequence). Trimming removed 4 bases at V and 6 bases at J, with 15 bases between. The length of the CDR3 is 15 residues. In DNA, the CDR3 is TGTGCCAGCAGCCTTAGACAGGCAAATCATGAAAAACTGTTTTTT. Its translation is CASSLRQANHEKLFF.

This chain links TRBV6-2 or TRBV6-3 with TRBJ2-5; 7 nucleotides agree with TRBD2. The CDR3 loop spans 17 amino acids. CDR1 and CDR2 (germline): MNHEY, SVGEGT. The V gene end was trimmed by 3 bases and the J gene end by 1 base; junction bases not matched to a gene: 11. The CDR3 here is CASSYPLLTSVQETQYF. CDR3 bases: TGTGCCAGCAGTTATCCGTTGCTCACTAGCGTCCAAGAGACCCAGTACTTC.

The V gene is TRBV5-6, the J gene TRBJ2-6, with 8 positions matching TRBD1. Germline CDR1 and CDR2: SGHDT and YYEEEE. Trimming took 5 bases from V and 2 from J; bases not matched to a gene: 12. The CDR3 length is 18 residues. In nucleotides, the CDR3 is TGTGCCAGCAGTCTTCGGGGGACAGGCATTCCTGGGGCCAACGTCCTGACTTTC. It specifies CASSLRGTGIPGANVLTF.

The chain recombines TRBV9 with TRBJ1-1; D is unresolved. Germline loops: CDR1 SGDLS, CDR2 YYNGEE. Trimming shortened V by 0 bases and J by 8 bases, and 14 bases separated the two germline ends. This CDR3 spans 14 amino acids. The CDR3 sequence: CASSVDPQQREAFF. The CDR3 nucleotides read TGTGCCAGCAGCGTAGATCCACAGCAACGCGAAGCTTTCTTT.

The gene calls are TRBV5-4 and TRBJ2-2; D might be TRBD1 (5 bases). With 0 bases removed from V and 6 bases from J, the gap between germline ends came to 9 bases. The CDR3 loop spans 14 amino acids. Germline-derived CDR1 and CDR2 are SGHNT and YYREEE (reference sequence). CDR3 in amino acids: CASSLVRTPGELFF. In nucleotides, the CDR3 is TGTGCCAGCAGCTTGGTTCGGACACCCGGGGAGCTGTTTTTT.

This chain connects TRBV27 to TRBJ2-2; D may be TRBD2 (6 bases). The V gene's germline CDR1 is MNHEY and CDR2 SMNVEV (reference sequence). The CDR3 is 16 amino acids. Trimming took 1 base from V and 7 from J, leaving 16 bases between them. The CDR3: CASSLFKEGPDGELFF. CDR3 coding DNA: TGTGCCAGCAGTTTATTCAAGGAGGGGCCGGACGGGGAGCTGTTTTTT.

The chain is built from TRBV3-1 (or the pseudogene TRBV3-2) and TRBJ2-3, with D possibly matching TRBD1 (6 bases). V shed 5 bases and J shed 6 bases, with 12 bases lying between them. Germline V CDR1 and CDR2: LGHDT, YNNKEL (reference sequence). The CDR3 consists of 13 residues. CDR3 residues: CASSVQGPDTQYF. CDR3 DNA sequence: TGTGCCAGCAGCGTACAGGGTCCCGATACGCAGTATTTT.

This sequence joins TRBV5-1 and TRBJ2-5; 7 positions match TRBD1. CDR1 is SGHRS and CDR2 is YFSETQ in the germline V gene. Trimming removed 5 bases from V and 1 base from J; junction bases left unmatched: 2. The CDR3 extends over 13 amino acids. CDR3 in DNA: TGCGCCAGCAGGACAGGGACCCAAGAGACCCAGTACTTC. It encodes CASRTGTQETQYF.

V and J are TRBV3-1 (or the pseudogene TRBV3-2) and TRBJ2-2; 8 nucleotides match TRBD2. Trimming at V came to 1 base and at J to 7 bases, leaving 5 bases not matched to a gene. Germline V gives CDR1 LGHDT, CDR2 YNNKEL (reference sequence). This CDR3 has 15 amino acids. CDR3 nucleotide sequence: TGTGCCAGCAGCCAAGCGGGAGGGGGTCACGGGGAGCTGTTTTTT. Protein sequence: CASSQAGGGHGELFF.

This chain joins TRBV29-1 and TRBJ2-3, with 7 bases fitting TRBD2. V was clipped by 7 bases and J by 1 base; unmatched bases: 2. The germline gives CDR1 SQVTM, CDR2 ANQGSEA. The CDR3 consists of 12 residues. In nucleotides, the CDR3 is TGCAGCGAAACTAGCGGCACAGATACGCAGTATTTT. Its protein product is CSETSGTDTQYF.

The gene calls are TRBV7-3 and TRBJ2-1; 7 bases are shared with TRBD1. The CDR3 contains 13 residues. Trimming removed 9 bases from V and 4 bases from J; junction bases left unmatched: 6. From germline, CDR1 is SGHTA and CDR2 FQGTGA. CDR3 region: CASTGAGYNEQFF. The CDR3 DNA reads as TGTGCCAGTACAGGGGCTGGGTACAATGAGCAGTTCTTC.

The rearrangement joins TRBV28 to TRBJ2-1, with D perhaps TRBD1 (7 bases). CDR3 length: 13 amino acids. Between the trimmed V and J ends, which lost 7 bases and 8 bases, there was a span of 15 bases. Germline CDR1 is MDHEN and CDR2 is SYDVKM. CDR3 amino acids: CASKVQGRYEQFF. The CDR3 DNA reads TGTGCCAGCAAGGTACAGGGGAGGTATGAGCAGTTCTTC. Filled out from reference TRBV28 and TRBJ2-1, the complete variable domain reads DVKVTQSSRYLVKRTGEKVFLECVQDMDHENMFWYRQDPGLGLRLIYFSYDVKMKEKGDIPEGYSVSREKKERFSLILESASTNQTSMYLCASKVQGRYEQFFGPGTRLTVL.

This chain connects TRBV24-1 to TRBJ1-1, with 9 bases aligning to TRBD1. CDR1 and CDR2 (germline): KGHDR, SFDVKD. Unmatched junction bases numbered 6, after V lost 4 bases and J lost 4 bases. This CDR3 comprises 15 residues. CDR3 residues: CATSDSQTGGTEAFF. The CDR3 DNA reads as TGTGCCACCAGTGACTCACAGACAGGGGGCACTGAAGCTTTCTTT.

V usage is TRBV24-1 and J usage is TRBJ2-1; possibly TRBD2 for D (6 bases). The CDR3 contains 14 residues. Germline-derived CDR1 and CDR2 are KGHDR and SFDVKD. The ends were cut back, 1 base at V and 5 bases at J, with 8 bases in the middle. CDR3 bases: TGTGCCACCAGTGATTTCCGGGAGAACAATGAGCAGTTCTTC. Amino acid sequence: CATSDFRENNEQFF.

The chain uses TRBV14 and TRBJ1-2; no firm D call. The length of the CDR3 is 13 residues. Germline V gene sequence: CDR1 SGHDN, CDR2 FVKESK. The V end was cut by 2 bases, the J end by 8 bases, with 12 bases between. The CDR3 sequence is CASSQSPGRGYTF. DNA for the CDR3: TGTGCCAGCAGCCAAAGTCCGGGGAGGGGCTACACCTTC.

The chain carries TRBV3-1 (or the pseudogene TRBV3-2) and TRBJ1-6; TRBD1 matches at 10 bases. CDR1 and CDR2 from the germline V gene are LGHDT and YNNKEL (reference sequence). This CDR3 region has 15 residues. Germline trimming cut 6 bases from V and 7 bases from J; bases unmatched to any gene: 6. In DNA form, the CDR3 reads TGTGCCAGCAGTTACCGGGACAGGGGCAATTCACCCCTCCACTTT. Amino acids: CASSYRDRGNSPLHF.

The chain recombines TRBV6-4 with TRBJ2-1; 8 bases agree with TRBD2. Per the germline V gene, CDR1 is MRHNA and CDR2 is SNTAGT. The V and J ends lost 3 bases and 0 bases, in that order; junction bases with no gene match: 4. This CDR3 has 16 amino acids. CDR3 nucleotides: TGTGCCAGCAGTGATGGTAGCGGGGCCTCCTACAATGAGCAGTTCTTC. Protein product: CASSDGSGASYNEQFF.

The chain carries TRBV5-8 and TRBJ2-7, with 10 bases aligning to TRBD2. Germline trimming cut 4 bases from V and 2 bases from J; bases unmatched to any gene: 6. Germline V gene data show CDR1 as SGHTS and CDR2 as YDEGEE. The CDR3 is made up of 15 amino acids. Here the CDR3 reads CASSLGTSETYEQYF. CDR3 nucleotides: TGTGCCAGCAGCCTCGGGACTAGCGAGACCTACGAGCAGTACTTC.

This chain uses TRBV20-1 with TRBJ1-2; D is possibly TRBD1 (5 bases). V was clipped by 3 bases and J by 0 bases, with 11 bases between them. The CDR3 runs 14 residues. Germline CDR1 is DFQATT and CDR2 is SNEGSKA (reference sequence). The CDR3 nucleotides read TGCAGTGCTAGTATATCAGGGACTAACTATGGCTACACCTTC. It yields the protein CSASISGTNYGYTF.

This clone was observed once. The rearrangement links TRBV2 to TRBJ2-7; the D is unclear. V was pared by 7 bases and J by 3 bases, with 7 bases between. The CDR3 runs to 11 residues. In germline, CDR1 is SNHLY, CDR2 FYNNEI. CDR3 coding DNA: TGTGCCAGCAAAGCCCACTACGAGCAGTACTTC. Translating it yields CASKAHYEQYF.